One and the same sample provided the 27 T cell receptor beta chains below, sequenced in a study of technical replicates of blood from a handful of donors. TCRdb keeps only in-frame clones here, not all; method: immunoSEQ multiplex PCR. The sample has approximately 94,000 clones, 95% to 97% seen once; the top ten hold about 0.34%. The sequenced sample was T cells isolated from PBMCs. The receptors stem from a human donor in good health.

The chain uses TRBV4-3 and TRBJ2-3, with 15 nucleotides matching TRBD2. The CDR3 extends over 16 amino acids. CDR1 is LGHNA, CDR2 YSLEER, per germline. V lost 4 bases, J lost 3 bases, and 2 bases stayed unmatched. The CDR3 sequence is CASSLGTSGRTDTQYF. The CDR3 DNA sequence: TGCGCCAGCAGCCTTGGGACTAGCGGGAGGACAGATACGCAGTATTTT.

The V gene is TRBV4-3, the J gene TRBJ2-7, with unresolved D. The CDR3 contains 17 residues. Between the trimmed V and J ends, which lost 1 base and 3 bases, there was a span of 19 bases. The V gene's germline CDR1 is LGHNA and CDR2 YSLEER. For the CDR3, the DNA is TGCGCCAGCAGCCAAGCTTACAGATCCTATAATATCTACGAGCAGTACTTC. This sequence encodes CASSQAYRSYNIYEQYF.

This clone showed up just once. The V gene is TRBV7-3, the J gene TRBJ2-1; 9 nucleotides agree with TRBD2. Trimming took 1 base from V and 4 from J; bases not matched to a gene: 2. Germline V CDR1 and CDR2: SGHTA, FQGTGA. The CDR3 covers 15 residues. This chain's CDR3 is CASSLILAGYNEQFF. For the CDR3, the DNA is TGTGCCAGCAGCTTAATCCTAGCGGGGTACAATGAGCAGTTCTTC.

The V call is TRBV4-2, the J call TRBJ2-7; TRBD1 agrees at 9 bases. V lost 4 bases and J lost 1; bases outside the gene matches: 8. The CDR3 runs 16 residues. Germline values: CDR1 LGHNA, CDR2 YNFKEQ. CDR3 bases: TGTGCCAGCAGCCTTACAGCCGGGACAGGGTCCTACGAGCAGTACTTC. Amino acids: CASSLTAGTGSYEQYF.

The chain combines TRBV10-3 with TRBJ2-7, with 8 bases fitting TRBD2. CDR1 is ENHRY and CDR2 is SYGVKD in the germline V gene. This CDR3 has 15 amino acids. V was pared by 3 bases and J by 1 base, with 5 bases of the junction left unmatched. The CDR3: CAISEGSGTSYEQYF. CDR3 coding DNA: TGTGCCATCAGTGAAGGTAGCGGGACGTCCTACGAGCAGTACTTC.

DNA for the CDR3: TGTGCCAGTAGTATCCAGGGGAGGGAAGAAAAACTGTTTTTT. Its protein product is CASSIQGREEKLFF. The genes are TRBV19 and TRBJ1-4; D possibly corresponds to TRBD1 (6 bases). Germline V gives CDR1 LNHDA, CDR2 SQIVND (reference sequence). The V end lost 3 bases, the J end lost 8 bases, and 13 bases lay between the germline ends. CDR3 size: 14 residues.

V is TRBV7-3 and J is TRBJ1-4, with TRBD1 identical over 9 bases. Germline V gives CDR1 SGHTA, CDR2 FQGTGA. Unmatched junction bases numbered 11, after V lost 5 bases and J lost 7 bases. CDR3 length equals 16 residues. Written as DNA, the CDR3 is TGTGCCAGCAGCACCGGCATGGACAGGGGAGCTGAAAAACTGTTTTTT. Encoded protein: CASSTGMDRGAEKLFF.

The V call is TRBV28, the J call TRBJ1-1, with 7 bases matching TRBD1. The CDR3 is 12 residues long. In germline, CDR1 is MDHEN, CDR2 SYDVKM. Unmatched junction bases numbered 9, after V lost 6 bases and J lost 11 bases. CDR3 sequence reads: CASSTTGYDAFF. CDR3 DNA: TGTGCCAGCAGCACGACAGGGTATGACGCTTTCTTT. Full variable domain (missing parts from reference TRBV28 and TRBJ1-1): DVKVTQSSRYLVKRTGEKVFLECVQDMDHENMFWYRQDPGLGLRLIYFSYDVKMKEKGDIPEGYSVSREKKERFSLILESASTNQTSMYLCASSTTGYDAFFGQGTRLTVV.

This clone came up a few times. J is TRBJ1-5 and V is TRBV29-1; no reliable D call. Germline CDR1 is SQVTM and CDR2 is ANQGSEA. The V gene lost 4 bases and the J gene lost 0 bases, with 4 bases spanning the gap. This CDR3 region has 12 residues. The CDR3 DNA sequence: TGCAGCGTTGCAGGTAGCAATCAGCCCCAGCATTTT. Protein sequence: CSVAGSNQPQHF.

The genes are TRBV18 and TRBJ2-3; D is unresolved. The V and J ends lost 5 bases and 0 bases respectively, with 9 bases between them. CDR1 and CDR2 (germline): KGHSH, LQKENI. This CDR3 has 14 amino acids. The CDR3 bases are TGTGCCAGCTCAATCTCTGGCAGCACAGATACGCAGTATTTT. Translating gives CASSISGSTDTQYF.

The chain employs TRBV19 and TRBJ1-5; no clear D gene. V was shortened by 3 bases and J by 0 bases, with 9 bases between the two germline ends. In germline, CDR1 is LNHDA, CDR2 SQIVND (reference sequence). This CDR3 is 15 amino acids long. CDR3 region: CASSIGQYSNQPQHF. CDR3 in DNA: TGTGCCAGTAGTATTGGTCAGTATAGCAATCAGCCCCAGCATTTT.

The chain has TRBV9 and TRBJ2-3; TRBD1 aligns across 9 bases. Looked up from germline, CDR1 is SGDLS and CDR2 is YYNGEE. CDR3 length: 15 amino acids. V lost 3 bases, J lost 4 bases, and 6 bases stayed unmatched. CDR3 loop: CASSAQGASPDTQYF. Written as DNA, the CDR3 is TGTGCCAGCAGCGCACAGGGGGCATCTCCAGATACGCAGTATTTT.

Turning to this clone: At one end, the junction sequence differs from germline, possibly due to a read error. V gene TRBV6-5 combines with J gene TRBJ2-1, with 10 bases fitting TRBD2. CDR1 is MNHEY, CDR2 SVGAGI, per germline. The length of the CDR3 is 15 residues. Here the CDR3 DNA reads TGTGCCAGCAGTTACTCGATTACTAGCGGGACCCCCACGATCTTC. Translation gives CASSYSITSGTPTIF.

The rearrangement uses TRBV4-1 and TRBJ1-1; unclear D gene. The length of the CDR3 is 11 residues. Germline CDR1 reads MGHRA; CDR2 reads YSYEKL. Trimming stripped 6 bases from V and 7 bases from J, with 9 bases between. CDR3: CASRVTGEAFF. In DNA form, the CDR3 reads TGCGCCAGCAGGGTAACCGGTGAAGCTTTCTTT.

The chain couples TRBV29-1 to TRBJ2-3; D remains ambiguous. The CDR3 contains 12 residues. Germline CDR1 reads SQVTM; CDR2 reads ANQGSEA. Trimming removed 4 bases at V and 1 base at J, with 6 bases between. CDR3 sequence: CSVGGGTDTQYF. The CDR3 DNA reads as TGCAGCGTTGGTGGAGGCACAGATACGCAGTATTTT.

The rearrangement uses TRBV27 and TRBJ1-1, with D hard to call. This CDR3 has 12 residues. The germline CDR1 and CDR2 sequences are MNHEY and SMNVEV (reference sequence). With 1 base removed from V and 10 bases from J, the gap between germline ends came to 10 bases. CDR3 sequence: CASSLLEGRAFF. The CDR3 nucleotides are TGTGCCAGCAGTTTATTAGAGGGCCGAGCTTTCTTT.

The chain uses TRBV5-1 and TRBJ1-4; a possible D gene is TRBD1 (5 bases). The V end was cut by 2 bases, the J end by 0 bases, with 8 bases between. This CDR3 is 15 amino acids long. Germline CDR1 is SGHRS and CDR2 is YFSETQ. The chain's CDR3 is CASSLQEATNEKLFF. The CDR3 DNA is TGCGCCAGCAGCTTACAGGAAGCAACTAATGAAAAACTGTTTTTT.

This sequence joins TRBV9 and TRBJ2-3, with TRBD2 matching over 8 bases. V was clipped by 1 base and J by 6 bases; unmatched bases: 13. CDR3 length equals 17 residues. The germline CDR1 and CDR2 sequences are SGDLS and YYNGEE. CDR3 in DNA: TGTGCCAGCAGCGTACGGGGCGGGACTAGTATAGCGGATACGCAGTATTTT. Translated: CASSVRGGTSIADTQYF. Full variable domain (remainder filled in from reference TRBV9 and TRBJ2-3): DSGVTQTPKHLITATGQRVTLRCSPRSGDLSVYWYQQSLDQGLQFLIQYYNGEERAKGNILERFSAQQFPDLHSELNLSSLELGDSALYFCASSVRGGTSIADTQYFGPGTRLTVL.

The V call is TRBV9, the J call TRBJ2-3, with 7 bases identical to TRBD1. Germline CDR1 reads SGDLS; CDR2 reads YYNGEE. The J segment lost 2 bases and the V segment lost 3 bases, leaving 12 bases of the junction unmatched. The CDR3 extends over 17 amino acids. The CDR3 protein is CASSDDLGDSYTDTQYF. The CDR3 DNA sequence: TGTGCCAGCAGCGACGACCTGGGGGACAGTTACACAGATACGCAGTATTTT.

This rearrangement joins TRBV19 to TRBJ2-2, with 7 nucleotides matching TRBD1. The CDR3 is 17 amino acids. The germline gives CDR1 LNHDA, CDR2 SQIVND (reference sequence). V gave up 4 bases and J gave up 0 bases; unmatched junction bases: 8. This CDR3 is CASSTLRQGANTGELFF. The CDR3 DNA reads TGTGCCAGTAGTACCCTTAGACAGGGCGCGAACACCGGGGAGCTGTTTTTT.

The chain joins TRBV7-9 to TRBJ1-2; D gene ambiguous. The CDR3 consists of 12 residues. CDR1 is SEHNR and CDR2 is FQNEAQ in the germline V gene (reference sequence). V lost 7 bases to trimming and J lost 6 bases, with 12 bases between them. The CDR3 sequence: CASTPPGDGYTF. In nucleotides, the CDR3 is TGTGCCAGCACCCCCCCGGGTGATGGCTACACCTTC.

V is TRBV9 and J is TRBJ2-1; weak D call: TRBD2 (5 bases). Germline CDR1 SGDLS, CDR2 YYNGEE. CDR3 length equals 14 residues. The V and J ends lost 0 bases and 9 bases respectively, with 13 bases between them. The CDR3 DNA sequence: TGTGCCAGCAGCGTAGTCGATAGCGACCCTGAGCAGTTCTTC. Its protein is CASSVVDSDPEQFF. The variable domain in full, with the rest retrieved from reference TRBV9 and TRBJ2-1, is DSGVTQTPKHLITATGQRVTLRCSPRSGDLSVYWYQQSLDQGLQFLIQYYNGEERAKGNILERFSAQQFPDLHSELNLSSLELGDSALYFCASSVVDSDPEQFFGPGTRLTVL.

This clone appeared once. CDR3 in amino acids: CASSSWGQGGEQFF. DNA of the CDR3: TGTGCCAGCAGCTCGTGGGGACAGGGGGGTGAGCAGTTCTTC. The chain has TRBV5-8 and TRBJ2-1; 11 nucleotides match TRBD1. This CDR3 has 14 residues. Germline values: CDR1 SGHTS, CDR2 YDEGEE. J lost 9 bases, V lost 3 bases, and 5 bases had no gene match.

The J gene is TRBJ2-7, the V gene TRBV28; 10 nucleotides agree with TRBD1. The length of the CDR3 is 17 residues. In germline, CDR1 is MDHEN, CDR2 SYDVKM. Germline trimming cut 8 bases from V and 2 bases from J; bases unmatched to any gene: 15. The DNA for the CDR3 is TGTGCCAGCGGGGGTGAAACCGGGACAGGGGTCGCCTACGAGCAGTACTTC. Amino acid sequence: CASGGETGTGVAYEQYF.

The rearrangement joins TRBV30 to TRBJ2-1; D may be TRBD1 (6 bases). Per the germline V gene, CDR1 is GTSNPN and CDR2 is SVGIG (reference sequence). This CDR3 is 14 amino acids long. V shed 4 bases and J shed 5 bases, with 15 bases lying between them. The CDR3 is CAWNSGGADNEQFF. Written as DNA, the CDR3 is TGTGCCTGGAATTCTGGGGGCGCCGACAATGAGCAGTTCTTC.

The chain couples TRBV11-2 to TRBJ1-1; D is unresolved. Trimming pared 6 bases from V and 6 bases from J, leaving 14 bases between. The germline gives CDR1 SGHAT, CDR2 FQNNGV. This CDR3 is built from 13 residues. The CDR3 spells CASRLSQGSEAFF. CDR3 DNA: TGTGCCAGCAGGCTTAGCCAAGGTTCTGAAGCTTTCTTT.

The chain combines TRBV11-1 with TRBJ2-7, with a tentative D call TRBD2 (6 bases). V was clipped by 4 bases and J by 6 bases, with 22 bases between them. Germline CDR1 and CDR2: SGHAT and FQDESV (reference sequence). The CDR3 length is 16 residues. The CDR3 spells CASSSWTIPTIFEQYF. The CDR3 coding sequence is TGTGCCAGCAGCTCATGGACTATCCCTACGATTTTCGAGCAGTACTTC.